These 22 T cell receptor beta chains were sequenced from one sample in a study of neurological immune-mediated disorders. TCRdb called the 5' RACE reads again in MiXCR, with one record for every CDR3 protein. The sample contains about 65,000 distinct CDR3 sequences, approximately 4.2% of which appear only once. The source material was PBMCs. These receptors were collected from a man aged 45-65 years with multiple sclerosis.

This clonotype was picked up many times. V gene TRBV5-1 combines with J gene TRBJ2-2; no reliable D call. Germline CDR1 and CDR2: SGHRS and YFSETQ. The CDR3 consists of 15 residues. Trimming took 0 bases from V and 9 from J, leaving 15 bases between them. CDR3 amino acids: CASSLAWQAARELFF. CDR3 bases: TGCGCCAGCAGCTTGGCCTGGCAGGCGGCGAGGGAGCTGTTTTTT.

Ten or more counts support this clonotype. The J gene is TRBJ2-3, the V gene TRBV7-2; D is unresolved. V was shortened by 5 bases and J by 3 bases, with 18 bases between the two germline ends. The V gene's germline CDR1 is SGHTA and CDR2 FQGNSA. The CDR3 is 16 amino acids. The CDR3 protein is CASSIPGGIPTDTQYF. CDR3 nucleotide sequence: TGTGCCAGCAGCATCCCCGGTGGCATTCCAACAGATACGCAGTATTTT. Filled out from reference TRBV7-2 and TRBJ2-3, the complete variable domain reads GAGVSQSPSNKVTEKGKDVELRCDPISGHTALYWYRQSLGQGLEFLIYFQGNSAPDKSGLPSDRFSAERTGGSVSTLTIQRTQQEDSAVYLCASSIPGGIPTDTQYFGPGTRLTVL.

The rearrangement uses TRBV12-3 or TRBV12-4 and TRBJ1-2; D may be TRBD1 (6 bases). CDR3 size: 17 residues. V shed 3 bases and J shed 4 bases, with 21 bases lying between them. The CDR3 reads CASSLSTGRFAPYGYTF. CDR3 DNA: TGTGCCAGCAGTTTGTCGACAGGCCGATTCGCCCCCTATGGCTACACCTTC.

The table lists this clonotype with many counts. The chain links TRBV29-1 to TRBJ2-4; weak D call: TRBD1 (7 bases). The CDR3 has 14 amino acids. Germline loops: CDR1 SQVTM, CDR2 ANQGSEA. With 2 bases removed from V and 6 bases from J, the gap between germline ends came to 14 bases. The CDR3 bases are TGCAGCGTTGAACGGTGGCAGGGGGGAAACATTCAGTACTTC. Residues: CSVERWQGGNIQYF.

The table lists this clonotype with many counts. This chain links TRBV7-6 with TRBJ2-2; D is perhaps TRBD2 (6 bases). CDR3 length equals 13 residues. Germline V gives CDR1 SGHVS, CDR2 FNYEAQ. Trimming cost V 7 bases and J 4 bases, with 10 bases left between them. Written as DNA, the CDR3 is TGTGCCAGCACCTACGGGAGCACCGGGGAGCTGTTTTTT. Translation gives CASTYGSTGELFF.

Comments on this clonotype: A single base separates this from a much larger clone, so it may be a read error. The chain uses TRBV7-9 and TRBJ1-2, with no clear D. The CDR3 sequence is 12 residues long. Germline CDR1 and CDR2: SEHNR and FQNEAQ (reference sequence). This CDR3 is CVSTSAGGGYTF. Written as DNA, the CDR3 is TGTGTCAGTACCTCCGCAGGTGGTGGCTACACCTTC. The full variable domain, in which reference TRBV7-9 and TRBJ1-2 provide the parts outside the CDR3, is DTGVSQNPRHKITKRGQNVTFRCDPISEHNRLYWYRQTLGQGPEFLTYFQNEAQLEKSRLLSDRFSAERPKGSFSTLEIQRTEQGDSAMYLCVSTSAGGGYTFGSGTRLTVV.

The chain employs TRBV7-3 and TRBJ1-6; D unresolved. In germline, CDR1 is SGHTA, CDR2 FQGTGA. The length of the CDR3 is 13 residues. The V and J ends lost 5 bases and 6 bases respectively, with 8 bases between them. CDR3 bases: TGTGCCAGCAGCCTAGGTTTTAATTCACCCCTCCACTTT. Protein sequence: CASSLGFNSPLHF. Using reference TRBV7-3 and TRBJ1-6 for the parts outside the CDR3, the full variable domain is GAGVSQTPSNKVTEKGKYVELRCDPISGHTALYWYRQSLGQGPEFLIYFQGTGAADDSGLPNDRFFAVRPEGSVSTLKIQRTERGDSAVYLCASSLGFNSPLHFGNGTRLTVT.

This clonotype came up many times. The chain has TRBV20-1 and TRBJ2-3; perhaps TRBD2 as D (5 bases). Trimming cost V 3 bases and J 2 bases, with 15 bases left between them. Germline V lookup: CDR1 DFQATT, CDR2 SNEGSKA (reference sequence). The CDR3 extends over 15 amino acids. DNA for the CDR3: TGCAGTGCTAGCACCCCCCTCGGGGACACAGATACGCAGTATTTT. Protein sequence: CSASTPLGDTDTQYF.

This clonotype was counted between two and nine times. A single base separates this from a much larger clone, so it may be a read error. The V call is TRBV5-5, the J call TRBJ1-4; D gene ambiguous. CDR3 length: 14 amino acids. Trimming took off 4 bases at V and 8 bases at J, with 15 bases between the two ends. The germline gives CDR1 SGHKS, CDR2 YYEKEE (reference sequence). CDR3 DNA: TGTGCCAGCAGCCTCTCAGGAACTGGAGAAAAACTGTTTTTT. Protein: CASSLSGTGEKLFF. Full variable domain (missing parts from reference TRBV5-5 and TRBJ1-4): DAGVTQSPTHLIKTRGQQVTLRCSPISGHKSVSWYQQVLGQGPQFIFQYYEKEERGRGNFPDRFSARQFPNYSSELNVNALLLGDSALYLCASSLSGTGEKLFFGSGTQLSVL.

This clonotype came up many times. The J gene is TRBJ2-3, the V gene TRBV5-1; no firm D call. The CDR3 sequence is 14 residues long. The germline V and J ends were trimmed by 1 base and 2 bases, with 8 bases remaining between them. The germline CDR1 and CDR2 sequences are SGHRS and YFSETQ. The CDR3 nucleotides are TGCGCCAGCAGCTTGTTGGAGAACACAGATACGCAGTATTTT. Its translation is CASSLLENTDTQYF.

This clonotype occurred many times. The V and J genes are TRBV6-5 and TRBJ1-1; 8 bases agree with TRBD1. J was trimmed by 0 bases and V by 0 bases; bases with no gene match: 6. Per germline, CDR1 MNHEY and CDR2 SVGAGI. The CDR3 is made up of 17 amino acids. The CDR3 sequence is CASSYSLDRVVNTEAFF. CDR3 sequence (DNA): TGTGCCAGCAGTTACTCTTTGGACAGGGTGGTGAACACTGAAGCTTTCTTT.

Many counts were recorded for this clonotype. V is TRBV29-1 and J is TRBJ2-7; weak D call: TRBD2 (5 bases). This CDR3 is 12 amino acids long. With 8 bases removed from V and 4 bases from J, the gap between germline ends came to 15 bases. Germline V gives CDR1 SQVTM, CDR2 ANQGSEA. The CDR3 DNA reads TGCAGCTCCCCCGGAGGACCATACGAGCAGTACTTC. Protein sequence: CSSPGGPYEQYF.

J is TRBJ2-1 and V is TRBV20-1; 11 positions agree with TRBD2. The ends lost 5 bases at V and 4 bases at J; junction bases unmatched: 7. The CDR3 has 15 amino acids. CDR1 DFQATT and CDR2 SNEGSKA come from the germline V gene (reference sequence). CDR3 amino acids: CSARLAGILYNEQFF. CDR3 sequence (DNA): TGCAGTGCTCGACTAGCGGGGATCCTATACAATGAGCAGTTCTTC.

This clonotype appeared many times. The chain recombines TRBV7-6 with TRBJ2-3, with D tentatively TRBD1 (6 bases). Trimming took off 5 bases at V and 3 bases at J, with 18 bases between the two ends. The CDR3 extends over 16 amino acids. Germline V gene data show CDR1 as SGHVS and CDR2 as FNYEAQ. The CDR3 sequence: CASSHPLTGNTDTQYF. CDR3 DNA sequence: TGTGCCAGCAGCCACCCCCTCACAGGGAATACAGATACGCAGTATTTT.

A word on this clonotype: A junction boundary mismatches the germline segment, possibly from a read error. This chain joins TRBV12-3 or TRBV12-4 and TRBJ1-6; D may be TRBD1 (5 bases). The CDR3 runs to 12 residues. The CDR3 sequence: CASSLSEGPLNF. In DNA, the CDR3 is TGTGCCAGCAGTTTATCTGAGGGACCCCTCAACTTT.

This clonotype was seen at least ten times. In nucleotides, the CDR3 is TGTGCCAGCAGCGTAGCATCGGGAGGCGGGGAGCTGTTTTTT. Protein: CASSVASGGGELFF. The genes are TRBV9 and TRBJ2-2; TRBD2 aligns across 7 bases. Germline V gene data show CDR1 as SGDLS and CDR2 as YYNGEE. J lost 7 bases, V lost 0 bases, and 3 bases had no gene match. This CDR3 is built from 14 residues.

This clonotype was counted a few times. The CDR3 DNA is TGCGCCAGCTTAGGGGGAAATGAGCAGTTCTTC. It codes for CASLGGNEQFF. The V and J genes are TRBV4-1 and TRBJ2-1, with D possibly matching TRBD1 (6 bases). V was trimmed by 8 bases and J by 7 bases, leaving 9 bases between them. The CDR3 contains 11 residues. CDR1 is MGHRA and CDR2 is YSYEKL in the germline V gene.

The sample holds many counts of this clonotype. This sequence joins TRBV5-1 and TRBJ2-3; D might be TRBD1 (7 bases). Trimming removed 1 base at V and 5 bases at J, with 11 bases between. The V gene's germline CDR1 is SGHRS and CDR2 YFSETQ. The CDR3 extends over 14 amino acids. The CDR3 DNA sequence: TGCGCCAGCAGCTTGCAGGGGGGCCGAGATACGCAGTATTTT. Amino acids: CASSLQGGRDTQYF. Complete variable domain (other parts from reference TRBV5-1 and TRBJ2-3): KAGVTQTPRYLIKTRGQQVTLSCSPISGHRSVSWYQQTPGQGLQFLFEYFSETQRNKGNFPGRFSGRQFSNSRSEMNVSTLELGDSALYLCASSLQGGRDTQYFGPGTRLTVL.

In DNA, the CDR3 is TGCGCCAGCAGCTTGGGGACAGGGCTGGATGAGCAGTTCTTC. It codes for CASSLGTGLDEQFF. This chain connects TRBV5-1 to TRBJ2-1, with TRBD1 matching 8 bases. The trim removed 0 bases at V and 8 bases at J, leaving 4 bases unmatched. The CDR3 is 14 amino acids. Germline CDR1 reads SGHRS; CDR2 reads YFSETQ.

This clonotype was seen repeatedly, ten times or more. The V and J genes are TRBV7-2 and TRBJ2-2, with 7 bases lining up with TRBD1. The CDR3 totals 18 residues. The V and J ends lost 4 bases and 1 base, in that order; junction bases with no gene match: 12. Looked up from germline, CDR1 is SGHTA and CDR2 is FQGNSA. The CDR3 DNA is TGTGCCAGCAGCTCATCCCTCTCGGCAGGGGGGAACACCGGGGAGCTGTTTTTT. Residues: CASSSSLSAGGNTGELFF.

At least ten counts were recorded for this clonotype. V is TRBV27 and J is TRBJ1-2, with a weak D call TRBD1 (6 bases). This CDR3 has 13 residues. Per germline, CDR1 MNHEY and CDR2 SMNVEV (reference sequence). The germline V and J ends were trimmed by 8 bases and 2 bases, with 12 bases remaining between them. The CDR3 sequence: CASRSGGNYGYTF. DNA for the CDR3: TGTGCCAGCCGTTCGGGGGGCAACTATGGCTACACCTTC.

This clonotype came up many times. The chain couples TRBV12-3 or TRBV12-4 to TRBJ2-5; possibly TRBD1 or TRBD2 for D (5 bases each). The length of the CDR3 is 12 residues. Trimming took off 3 bases at V and 11 bases at J, with 13 bases between the two ends. The chain's CDR3 is CASSFTGTPQYF. The CDR3 DNA reads TGTGCCAGCAGTTTCACTGGGACCCCGCAGTACTTC.